The T cell receptor (beta chain) under discussion was sequenced for a study of blood T cells in healthy people across ages (dated by TCRdb to the mid-2010s). Study-wide context: In model experiments, template switching captured roughly one uniquely barcoded TCR beta cDNA molecule for every two T cells. To track age-related changes in TCR beta repertoire diversity, the study relied on deep sequencing normalized with unique cDNA molecular identifiers. Donors were grouped into four age groups: young (average approximately 16 years), middle-aged (roughly 40), aged (around 60) and long-lived (around 80). To avoid experimental bias, donors of different ages were distributed randomly across sequencing lanes. Using the same blood draw, the study looked at two additional independent replicas of 1 million unique cDNA reads for two donors, one aged 18 to 30 and the other aged 80 or older.

This clonotype was counted a few times. What this receptor recognizes is not known. Base qualities are not recorded, but no much larger clone differs from it by a single base. Its CDR3 holds 15 amino acids, cysteine through phenylalanine. CDR3 DNA only is kept here, 45 bases in frame from base 1. Sequences KGHDR (CDR1) and SFDVKD (CDR2) are obtained from the germline V gene. V is pruned by 5 bases and J by 3 bases, leaving 6 bases of the junction without a gene match. Study-wide findings and limitations: There was a strong correlation between observed TCR beta diversity and the percentage of naive T cells measured by flow cytometry. Because donor CMV infection status was unknown, age-related changes in expanded clonotypes were potentially confounded. Estimates of total diversity from one million sequenced T cells were regarded as lower bounds and underestimates. Bulk unsorted PBMC profiling prevented conclusive comparison of naive and antigen-experienced compartments. The long-lived group showed more naive CD4+ T cells, fewer expanded clones and increased TCR diversity than the aged group, suggesting age selection. Observed TCR beta diversity per million T cells fell roughly linearly with age, and a significant reduction was already apparent by age roughly 40.

Systemically healthy Caucasian individuals from Russia, around 39 in total and aged about 6 to 90 years, were included as donors. Roughly 9.5 milliliters of peripheral blood were drawn from each donor into EDTA-treated Vacutainer tubes. PBMCs were isolated by Ficoll-Paque density-gradient centrifugation, with at least 7 million obtained per sample. Trizol reagent was used to extract total RNA from PBMCs, with at least 5 micrograms per sample. For every donor, an aliquot of PBMCs went through flow cytometry to measure the percentages of naive CD45RAhigh/CD27high T cells. The library was generated by 5' RACE. Data came from an Illumina HiSeq 2500. A second PCR of roughly 7 to 12 cycles was performed with a sample-barcoded 5' primer and a J-beta primer mix. Each TCR beta cDNA molecule received a unique molecular identifier from a template-switch 5' adaptor carrying 12 random nucleotides. At least 2.5 million CDR3-containing paired-end reads were obtained from each sample. First-strand cDNA was synthesized from all RNA with the Mint cDNA synthesis kit, primed by a TRBC-specific oligonucleotide. After uracil-DNA glycosylase treatment, a first 18-cycle PCR used universal primers M1SS and BC2_uni_R on all cDNA. In the original analysis: Normalization of each sample was performed by random selection of 1 million high-quality reads, each carrying a distinct molecular identifier. Instead of being binned into consensus sequences, reads that shared molecular identifiers were thrown out. MiTCR, run with a Q25 quality threshold and the strictest error-elimination algorithm, handled CDR3 identification, clonotype clustering and error correction. A nonparametric unseen species model using Euler transformation provided a lower-bound estimate of total TCR beta diversity. TCRdb reprocessed the public reads (quality trimming at Q25 with fastp, clone calling with MiXCR) and kept in-frame beta chains. Rows matching on CDR3 protein sequence are summarized as one entry with the most common DNA and genes. For this entry, the V and J calls and clone size follow TCRdb and not the study's own pipeline. The sample table contains about 1.7 million distinct CDR3 sequences; only one count was recorded for roughly 30% of them. The ten top clones hold about 8% of the sample.

The rearranged chain carries TRBV24-1 and TRBJ1-5, with 7 bases aligning to TRBD1. Specimen: blood. The TCR originated in a woman younger than 45 in good health. The CDR3 in this case is CATSGSGQYNQPQHF. The DNA is TGTGCCACCAGTGGCTCGGGACAGTACAATCAGCCCCAGCATTTT.